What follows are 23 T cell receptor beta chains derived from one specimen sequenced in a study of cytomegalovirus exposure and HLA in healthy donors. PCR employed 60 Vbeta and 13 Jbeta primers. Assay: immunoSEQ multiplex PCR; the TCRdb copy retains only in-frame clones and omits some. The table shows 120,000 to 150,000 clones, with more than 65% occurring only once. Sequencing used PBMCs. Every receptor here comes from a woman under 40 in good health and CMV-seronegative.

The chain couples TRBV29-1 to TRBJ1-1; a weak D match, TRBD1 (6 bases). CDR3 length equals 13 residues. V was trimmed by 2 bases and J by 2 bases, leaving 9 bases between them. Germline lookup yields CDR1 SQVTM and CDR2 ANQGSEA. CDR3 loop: CSVETGKNTEAFF. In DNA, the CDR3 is TGCAGCGTTGAAACAGGGAAAAACACTGAAGCTTTCTTT.

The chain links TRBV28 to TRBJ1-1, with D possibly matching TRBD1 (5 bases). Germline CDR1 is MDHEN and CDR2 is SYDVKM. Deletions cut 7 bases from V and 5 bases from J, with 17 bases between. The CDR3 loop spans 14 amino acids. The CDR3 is CASTFPHKGTEAFF. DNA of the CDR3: TGTGCCAGCACCTTCCCCCATAAGGGGACTGAAGCTTTCTTT.

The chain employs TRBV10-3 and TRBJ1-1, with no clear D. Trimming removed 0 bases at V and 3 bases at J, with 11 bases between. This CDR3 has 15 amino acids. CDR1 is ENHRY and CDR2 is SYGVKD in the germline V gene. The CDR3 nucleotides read TGTGCCATCAGTGAGTCAAGGGAGGGCTACACTGAAGCTTTCTTT. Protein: CAISESREGYTEAFF.

The CDR3 spells CASSRTRTSGMYTQYF. The CDR3, as DNA: TGTGCCAGCAGTAGGACAAGGACTAGCGGGATGTATACGCAGTATTTT. The J gene is TRBJ2-3, the V gene TRBV6-6; TRBD2 agrees at 12 bases. CDR3 length: 16 amino acids. Germline-derived CDR1 and CDR2 are MNHNY and SVGAGI (reference sequence). With 5 bases clipped from V and 7 bases from J, the junction kept 10 bases outside the gene matches.

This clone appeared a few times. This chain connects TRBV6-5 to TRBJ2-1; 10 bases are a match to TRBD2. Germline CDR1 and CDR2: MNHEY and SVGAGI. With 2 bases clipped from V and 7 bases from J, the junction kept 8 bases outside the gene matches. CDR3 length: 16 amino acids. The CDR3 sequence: CASSYGSGGAENEQFF. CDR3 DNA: TGTGCCAGCAGTTACGGCAGCGGGGGGGCCGAAAATGAGCAGTTCTTC.

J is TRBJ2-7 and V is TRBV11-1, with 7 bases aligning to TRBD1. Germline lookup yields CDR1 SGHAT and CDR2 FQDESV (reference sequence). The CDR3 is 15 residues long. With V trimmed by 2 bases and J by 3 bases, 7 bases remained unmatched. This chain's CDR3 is CASSLPGQLNYEQYF. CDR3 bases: TGTGCCAGCAGCTTACCGGGACAGCTGAACTACGAGCAGTACTTC.

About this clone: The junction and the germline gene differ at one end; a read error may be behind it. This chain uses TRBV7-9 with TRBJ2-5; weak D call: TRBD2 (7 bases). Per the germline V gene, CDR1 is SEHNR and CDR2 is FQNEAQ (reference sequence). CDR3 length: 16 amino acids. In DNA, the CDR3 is TGTTCCAGCAGCCCAAGGGGGGGTGCGATGGGGGAGACCCAGTACTTC. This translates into CSSSPRGGAMGETQYF.

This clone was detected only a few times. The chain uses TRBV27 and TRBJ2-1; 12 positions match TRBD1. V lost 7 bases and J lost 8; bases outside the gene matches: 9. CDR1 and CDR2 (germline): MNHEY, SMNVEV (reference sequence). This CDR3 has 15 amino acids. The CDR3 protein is CASTPGQGAIDEQFF. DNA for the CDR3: TGTGCCAGCACCCCGGGACAGGGGGCAATCGATGAGCAGTTCTTC.

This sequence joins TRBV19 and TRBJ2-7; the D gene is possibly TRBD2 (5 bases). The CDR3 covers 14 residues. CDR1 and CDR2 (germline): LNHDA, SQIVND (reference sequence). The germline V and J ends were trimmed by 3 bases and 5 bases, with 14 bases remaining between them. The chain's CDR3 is CASSMIGERDEQYF. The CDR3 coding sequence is TGTGCCAGTAGTATGATCGGGGAGAGGGACGAGCAGTACTTC. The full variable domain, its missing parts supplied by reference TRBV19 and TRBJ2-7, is DGGITQSPKYLFRKEGQNVTLSCEQNLNHDAMYWYRQDPGQGLRLIYYSQIVNDFQKGDIAEGYSVSREKKESFPLTVTSAQKNPTAFYLCASSMIGERDEQYFGPGTRLTVT.

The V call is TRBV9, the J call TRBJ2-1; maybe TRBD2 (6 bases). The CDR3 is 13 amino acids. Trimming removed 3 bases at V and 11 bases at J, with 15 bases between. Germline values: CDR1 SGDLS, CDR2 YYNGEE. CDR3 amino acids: CASSAGTFDKQFF. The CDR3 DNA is TGTGCCAGCAGCGCCGGGACTTTTGATAAGCAGTTCTTC.

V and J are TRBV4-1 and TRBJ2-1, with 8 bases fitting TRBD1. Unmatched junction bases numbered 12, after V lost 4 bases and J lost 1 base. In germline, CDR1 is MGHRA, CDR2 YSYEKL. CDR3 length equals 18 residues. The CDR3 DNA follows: TGCGCCAGCAGCCGGGACAGGTTCTCACTACTTTCCTACAATGAGCAGTTCTTC. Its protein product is CASSRDRFSLLSYNEQFF.

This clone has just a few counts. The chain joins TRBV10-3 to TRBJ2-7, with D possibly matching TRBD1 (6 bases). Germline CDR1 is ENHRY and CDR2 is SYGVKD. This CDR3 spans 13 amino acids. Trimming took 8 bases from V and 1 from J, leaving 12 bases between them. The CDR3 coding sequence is TGTGCCATCTCAAAAGGACAGTCCTACGAGCAGTACGTC. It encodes CAISKGQSYEQYV.

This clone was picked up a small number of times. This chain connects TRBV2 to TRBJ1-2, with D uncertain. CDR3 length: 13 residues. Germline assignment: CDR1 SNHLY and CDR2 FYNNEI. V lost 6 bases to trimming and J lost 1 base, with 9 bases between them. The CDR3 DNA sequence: TGTGCCAGCAGCTCGAGAGTTAACTATGGCTACACCTTC. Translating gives CASSSRVNYGYTF. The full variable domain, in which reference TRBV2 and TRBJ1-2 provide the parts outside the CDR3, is EPEVTQTPSHQVTQMGQEVILRCVPISNHLYFYWYRQILGQKVEFLVSFYNNEISEKSEIFDDQFSVERPDGSNFTLKIRSTKLEDSAMYFCASSSRVNYGYTFGSGTRLTVV.

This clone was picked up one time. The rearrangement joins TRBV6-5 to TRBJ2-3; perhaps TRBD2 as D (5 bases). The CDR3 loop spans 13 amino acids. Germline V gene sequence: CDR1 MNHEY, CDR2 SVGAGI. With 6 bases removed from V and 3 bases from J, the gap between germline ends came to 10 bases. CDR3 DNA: TGTGCCAGCAGGGCGGGCCCGACAGATACGCAGTATTTT. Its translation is CASRAGPTDTQYF.

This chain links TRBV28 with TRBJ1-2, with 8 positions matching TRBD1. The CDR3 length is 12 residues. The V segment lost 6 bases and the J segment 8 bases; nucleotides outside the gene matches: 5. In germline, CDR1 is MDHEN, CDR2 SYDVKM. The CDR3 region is CASRRTGPGYTF. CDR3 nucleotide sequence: TGTGCCAGCAGACGGACAGGGCCCGGCTACACCTTC.

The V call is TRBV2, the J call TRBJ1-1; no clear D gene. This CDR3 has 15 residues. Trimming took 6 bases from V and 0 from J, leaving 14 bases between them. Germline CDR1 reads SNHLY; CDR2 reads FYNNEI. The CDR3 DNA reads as TGTGCCAGCAGAGAGGGTTGGACTGTGAACACTGAAGCTTTCTTT. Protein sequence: CASREGWTVNTEAFF.

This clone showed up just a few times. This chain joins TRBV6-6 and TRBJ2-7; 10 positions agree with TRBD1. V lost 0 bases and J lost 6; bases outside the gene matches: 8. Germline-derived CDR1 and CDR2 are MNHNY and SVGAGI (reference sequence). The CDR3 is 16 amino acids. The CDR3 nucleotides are TGTGCCAGCAGTTACTCCGGGGGACAGGGGTTTCTCGAGCAGTACTTC. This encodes CASSYSGGQGFLEQYF.

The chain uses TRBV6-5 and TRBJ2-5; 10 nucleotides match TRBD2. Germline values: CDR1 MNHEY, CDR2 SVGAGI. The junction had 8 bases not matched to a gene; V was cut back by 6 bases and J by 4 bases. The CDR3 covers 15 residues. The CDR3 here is CASSRSGRAGETQYF. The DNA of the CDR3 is TGTGCCAGCAGCCGAAGCGGGAGGGCCGGAGAGACCCAGTACTTC.

The CDR3 reads CAWTPAGEDQHYGYTF. CDR3 nucleotide sequence: TGTGCCTGGACCCCGGCAGGGGAAGATCAGCACTATGGCTACACCTTC. The chain has TRBV30 and TRBJ1-2, with D possibly matching TRBD1 (6 bases). Trimming removed 4 bases at V and 3 bases at J, with 21 bases between. The germline CDR1 and CDR2 sequences are GTSNPN and SVGIG (reference sequence). The CDR3 contains 16 residues.

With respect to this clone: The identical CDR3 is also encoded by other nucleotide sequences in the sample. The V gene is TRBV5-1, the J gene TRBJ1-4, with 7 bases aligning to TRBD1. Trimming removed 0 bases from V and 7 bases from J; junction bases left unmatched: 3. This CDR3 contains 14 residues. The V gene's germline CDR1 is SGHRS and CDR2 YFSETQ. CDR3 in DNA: TGCGCCAGCAGCTTGGGGCAGGGGGGTGAAAAACTGTTTTTT. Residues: CASSLGQGGEKLFF.

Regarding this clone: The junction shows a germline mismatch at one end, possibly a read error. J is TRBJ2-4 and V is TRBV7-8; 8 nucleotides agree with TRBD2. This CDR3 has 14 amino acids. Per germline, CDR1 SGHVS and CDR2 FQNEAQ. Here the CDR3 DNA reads TGTGCCAGCAGCTTAATGACTAGCGCCCAAAATTGGCACTTC. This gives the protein CASSLMTSAQNWHF.

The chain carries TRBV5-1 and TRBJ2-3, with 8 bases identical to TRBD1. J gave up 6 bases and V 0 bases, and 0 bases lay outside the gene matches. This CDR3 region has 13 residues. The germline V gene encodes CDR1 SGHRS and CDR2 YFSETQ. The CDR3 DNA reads TGCGCCAGCAGCTTGGGGGACAGGGATACGCAGTATTTT. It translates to CASSLGDRDTQYF. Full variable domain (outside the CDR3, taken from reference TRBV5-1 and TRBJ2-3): KAGVTQTPRYLIKTRGQQVTLSCSPISGHRSVSWYQQTPGQGLQFLFEYFSETQRNKGNFPGRFSGRQFSNSRSEMNVSTLELGDSALYLCASSLGDRDTQYFGPGTRLTVL.

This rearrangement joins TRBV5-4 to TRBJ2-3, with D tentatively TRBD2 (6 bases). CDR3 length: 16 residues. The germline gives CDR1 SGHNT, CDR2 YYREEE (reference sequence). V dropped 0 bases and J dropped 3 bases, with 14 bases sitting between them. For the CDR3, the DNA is TGTGCCAGCAGCTTGGCTGGGCAGCGGGCAACAGATACGCAGTATTTT. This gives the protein CASSLAGQRATDTQYF.